The sequence of this TCR beta chain was determined in a study of T cells in localized non-small cell lung cancer. The study, taken as a whole, reports: A median of about 60 of the top 100 tumor clones appeared in adjacent lung, which was paired and uninvolved. Compared with tumor, uninvolved adjacent lung displayed greater T cell clonality, ranking highest overall.

The V end lost 3 bases, the J end lost 7 bases, and 16 bases lay between the germline ends. Germline CDR1 is SGHNT and CDR2 is YYREEE (reference sequence). The CDR3 runs 14 residues. For this clone: Its antigen remains unidentified.

The table came from immunoSEQ multiplex PCR; TCRdb's copy has only in-frame clones and leaves some out. This table holds about 56,000 clones, roughly 85% found once. This sequence joins TRBV5-4 and TRBJ1-2, with unresolved D. This material consisted of peripheral blood, taken before any cancer treatment. This sequence was found in a woman aged 40-70 years with stage I lung adenocarcinoma. CDR3: CASSSNLVLGGYTF. The CDR3 nucleotides are TGTGCCAGCAGCTCGAACCTAGTCCTTGGTGGCTACACCTTC.